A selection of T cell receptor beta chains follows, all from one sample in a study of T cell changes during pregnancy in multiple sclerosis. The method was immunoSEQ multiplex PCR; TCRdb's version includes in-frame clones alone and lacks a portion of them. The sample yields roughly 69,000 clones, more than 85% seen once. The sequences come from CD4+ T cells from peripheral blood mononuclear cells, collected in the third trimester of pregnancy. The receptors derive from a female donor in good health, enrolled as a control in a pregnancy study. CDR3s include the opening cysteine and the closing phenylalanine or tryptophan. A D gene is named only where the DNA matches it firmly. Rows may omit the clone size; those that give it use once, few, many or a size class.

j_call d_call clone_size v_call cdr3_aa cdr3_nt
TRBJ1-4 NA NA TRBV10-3 CAISEGGRDNEKLFF TGTGCCATCAGTGAAGGCGGCAGGGATAATGAAAAACTGTTTTTT
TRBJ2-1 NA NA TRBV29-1 CSVDDRFYNEQFF TGCAGCGTTGACGACAGATTCTACAATGAGCAGTTCTTC
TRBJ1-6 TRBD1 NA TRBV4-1 CASSHPGTENSPLHF TGCGCCAGCAGCCATCCCGGGACAGAAAATTCACCCCTCCACTTT
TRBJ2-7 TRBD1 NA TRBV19 CASSTQNRGSSYEQYF TGTGCCAGTAGTACCCAAAACAGGGGTAGCTCCTACGAGCAGTACTTC
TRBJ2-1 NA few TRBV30 CAWSGGRYNEQFF TGTGCCTGGAGTGGGGGGCGGTACAATGAGCAGTTCTTC
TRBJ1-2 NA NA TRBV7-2 CASSSMGGAIYGYTF TGTGCCAGCAGCTCCATGGGAGGAGCAATATATGGCTACACCTTC
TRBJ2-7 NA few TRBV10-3 CAIRQGSSYEQYF TGTGCCATCAGGCAGGGGAGCTCCTACGAGCAGTACTTC
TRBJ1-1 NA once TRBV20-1 CSALDTEAFF TGCAGTGCTCTCGACACTGAAGCTTTCTTT
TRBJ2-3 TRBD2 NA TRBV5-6 CASSGTSGVSTDTQYF TGTGCCAGCAGCGGAACTAGCGGGGTAAGCACAGATACGCAGTATTTT
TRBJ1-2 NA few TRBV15 CATSPLGQGKDGYTF TGTGCCACCAGCCCCCTCGGGCAGGGGAAGGATGGCTACACCTTC
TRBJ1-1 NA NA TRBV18 CASSPDYNRVGTEAFF TGTGCCAGCTCGCCTGATTATAACAGGGTAGGGACTGAAGCTTTCTTT
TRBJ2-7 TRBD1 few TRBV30 CAWSKYRGLSYEQYF TGTGCCTGGAGTAAATACAGGGGGCTTTCCTACGAGCAGTACTTC